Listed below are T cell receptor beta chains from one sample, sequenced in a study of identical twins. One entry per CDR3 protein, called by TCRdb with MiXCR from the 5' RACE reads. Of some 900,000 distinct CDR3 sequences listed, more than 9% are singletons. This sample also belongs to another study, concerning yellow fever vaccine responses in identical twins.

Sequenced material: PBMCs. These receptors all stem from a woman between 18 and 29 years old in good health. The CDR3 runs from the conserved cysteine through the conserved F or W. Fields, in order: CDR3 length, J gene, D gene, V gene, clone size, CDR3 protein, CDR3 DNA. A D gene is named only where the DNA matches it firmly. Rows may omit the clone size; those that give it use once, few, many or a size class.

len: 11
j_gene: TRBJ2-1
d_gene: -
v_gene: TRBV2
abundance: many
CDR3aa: CASSDLNEQFF
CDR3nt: TGTGCCAGCAGTGACCTAAATGAGCAGTTCTTC

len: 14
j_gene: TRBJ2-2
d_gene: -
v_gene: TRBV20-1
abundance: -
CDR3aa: CSSPGPAGTGELFF
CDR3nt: TGCAGTTCCCCGGGTCCGGCGGGGACCGGGGAGCTGTTTTTT

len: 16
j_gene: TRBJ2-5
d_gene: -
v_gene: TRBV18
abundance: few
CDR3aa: CASSPPWDFSPETQYF
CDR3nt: TGTGCCAGCTCACCACCGTGGGACTTCAGTCCGGAGACCCAGTACTTC

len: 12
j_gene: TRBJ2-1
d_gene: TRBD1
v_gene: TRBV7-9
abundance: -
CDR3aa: CASCRQGHEQFF
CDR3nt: TGTGCCAGCTGCCGACAGGGTCATGAGCAGTTCTTC

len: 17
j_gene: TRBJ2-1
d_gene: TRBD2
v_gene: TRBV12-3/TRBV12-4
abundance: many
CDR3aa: CASSLGASGRVYNEQFF
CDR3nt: TGTGCCAGCAGTTTAGGGGCTAGCGGGAGGGTTTACAATGAGCAGTTCTTC

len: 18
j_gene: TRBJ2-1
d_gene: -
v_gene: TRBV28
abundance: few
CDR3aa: CASSSPIMPAGKNNEQFF
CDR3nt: TGTGCCAGCAGTTCCCCCATAATGCCCGCGGGTAAAAACAATGAGCAGTTCTTC

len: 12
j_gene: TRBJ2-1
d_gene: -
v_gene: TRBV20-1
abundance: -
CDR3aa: CSVSRTYNEQFF
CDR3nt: TGCAGTGTTTCCAGGACATACAATGAGCAGTTCTTC

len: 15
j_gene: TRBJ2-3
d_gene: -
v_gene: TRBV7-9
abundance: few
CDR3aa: CASSSGETSSDTQYF
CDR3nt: TGTGCCAGCAGCTCCGGGGAAACTAGCTCAGATACGCAGTATTTT

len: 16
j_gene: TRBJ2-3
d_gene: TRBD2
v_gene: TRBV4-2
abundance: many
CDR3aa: CASSQDLSGRTDTQYF
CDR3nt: TGTGCCAGCAGCCAAGATCTTAGCGGGAGGACAGATACGCAGTATTTT

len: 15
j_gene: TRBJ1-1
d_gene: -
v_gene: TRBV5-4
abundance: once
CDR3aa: CASSSGGGRYTEAFF
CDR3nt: TGTGCCAGCAGCTCGGGGGGGGGTCGGTACACTGAAGCTTTCTTT

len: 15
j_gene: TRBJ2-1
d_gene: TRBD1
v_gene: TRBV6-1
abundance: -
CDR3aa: CASSNRDRVDNEQFF
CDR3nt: TGTGCCAGCAGCAACCGGGACAGGGTAGACAATGAGCAGTTCTTC

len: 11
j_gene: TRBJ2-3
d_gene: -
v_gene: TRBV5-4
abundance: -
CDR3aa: CASESTDTQYF
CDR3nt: TGTGCCAGCGAGAGTACAGATACGCAGTATTTT

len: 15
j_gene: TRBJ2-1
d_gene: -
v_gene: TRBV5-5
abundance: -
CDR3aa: CASSLGQGGYNEQLF
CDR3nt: TGTGCCAGCAGCTTGGGCCAGGGGGGCTACAATGAGCAGCTCTTC

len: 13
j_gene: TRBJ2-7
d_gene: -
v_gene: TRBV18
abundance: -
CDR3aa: CASSQSGVYEQYF
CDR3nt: TGTGCCAGCTCCCAGTCAGGGGTCTACGAGCAGTACTTC

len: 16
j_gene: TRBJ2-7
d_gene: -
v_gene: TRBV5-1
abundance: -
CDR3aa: CASSLGFAETNYEQYF
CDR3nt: TGCGCCAGCAGCTTGGGGTTCGCGGAGACTAACTACGAGCAGTACTTC

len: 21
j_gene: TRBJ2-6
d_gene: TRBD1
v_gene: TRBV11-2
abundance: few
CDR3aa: CASSFSIRGLGFLEGANVLTF
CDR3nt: TGTGCCAGCAGCTTTAGTATAAGGGGGCTCGGTTTCTTGGAAGGGGCCAACGTCCTGACTTTC

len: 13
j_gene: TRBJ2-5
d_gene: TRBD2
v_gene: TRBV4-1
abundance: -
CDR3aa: CASRGLVRETQYF
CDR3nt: TGCGCCAGCAGGGGACTAGTGCGAGAGACCCAGTACTTC

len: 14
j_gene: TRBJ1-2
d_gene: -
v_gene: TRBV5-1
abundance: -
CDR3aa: CASSPTGSNYGYTF
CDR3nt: TGCGCCAGCAGCCCAACAGGATCGAACTATGGCTACACCTTC

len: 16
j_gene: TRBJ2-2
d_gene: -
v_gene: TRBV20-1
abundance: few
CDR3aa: CSAREAGALNTGELFF
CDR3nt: TGCAGTGCTAGGGAGGCCGGGGCCCTTAACACCGGGGAGCTGTTTTTT

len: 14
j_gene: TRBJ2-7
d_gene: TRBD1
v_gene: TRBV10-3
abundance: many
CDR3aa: CAISMGQGQLEQYF
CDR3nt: TGTGCCATCAGTATGGGACAGGGCCAGCTTGAGCAGTACTTC

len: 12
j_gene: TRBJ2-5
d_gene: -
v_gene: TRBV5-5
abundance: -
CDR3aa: CASGRHGETQYF
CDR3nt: TGTGCCAGCGGGCGCCACGGAGAGACCCAGTACTTC

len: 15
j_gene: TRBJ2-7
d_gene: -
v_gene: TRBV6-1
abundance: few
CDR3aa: CASSEDWAGSYEQYF
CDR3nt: TGTGCCAGCAGTGAAGATTGGGCCGGTTCCTACGAGCAGTACTTC

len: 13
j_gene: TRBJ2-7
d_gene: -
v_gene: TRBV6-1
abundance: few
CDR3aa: CASSDRWAYEQYF
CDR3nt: TGTGCCAGCAGTGACAGGTGGGCCTACGAGCAGTACTTC

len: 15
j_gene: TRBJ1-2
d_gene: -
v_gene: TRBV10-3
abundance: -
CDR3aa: CAISERDHYNYGYTF
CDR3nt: TGTGCCATCAGTGAAAGGGACCACTATAACTATGGCTACACCTTC